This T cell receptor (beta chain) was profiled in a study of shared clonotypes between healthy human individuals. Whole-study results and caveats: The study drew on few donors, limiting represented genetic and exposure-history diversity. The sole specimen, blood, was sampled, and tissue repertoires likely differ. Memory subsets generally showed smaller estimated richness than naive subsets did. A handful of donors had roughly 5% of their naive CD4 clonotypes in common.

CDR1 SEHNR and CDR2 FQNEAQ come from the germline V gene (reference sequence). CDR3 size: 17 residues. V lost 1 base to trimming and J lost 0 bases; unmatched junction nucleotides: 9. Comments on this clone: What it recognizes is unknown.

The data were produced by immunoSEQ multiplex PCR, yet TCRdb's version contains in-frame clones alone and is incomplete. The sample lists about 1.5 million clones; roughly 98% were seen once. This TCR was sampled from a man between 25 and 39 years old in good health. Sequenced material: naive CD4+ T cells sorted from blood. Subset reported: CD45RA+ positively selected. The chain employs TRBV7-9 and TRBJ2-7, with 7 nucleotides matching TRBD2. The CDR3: CASSLGSPSGSSYEQYF. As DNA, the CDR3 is TGTGCCAGCAGCTTAGGGTCTCCTAGCGGAAGCTCCTACGAGCAGTACTTC.